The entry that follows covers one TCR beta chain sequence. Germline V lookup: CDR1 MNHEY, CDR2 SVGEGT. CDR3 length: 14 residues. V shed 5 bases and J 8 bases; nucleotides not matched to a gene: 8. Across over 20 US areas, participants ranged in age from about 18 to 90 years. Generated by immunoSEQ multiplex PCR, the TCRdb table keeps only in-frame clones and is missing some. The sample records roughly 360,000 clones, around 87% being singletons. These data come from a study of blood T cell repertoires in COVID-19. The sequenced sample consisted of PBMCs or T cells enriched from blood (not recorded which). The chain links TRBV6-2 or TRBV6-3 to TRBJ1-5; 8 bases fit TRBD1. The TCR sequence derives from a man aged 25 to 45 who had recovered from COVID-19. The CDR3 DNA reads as TGTGCCAGCAGTATATCAGGGGGCCTGGAGCCCCAGCATTTT. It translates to CASSISGGLEPQHF.